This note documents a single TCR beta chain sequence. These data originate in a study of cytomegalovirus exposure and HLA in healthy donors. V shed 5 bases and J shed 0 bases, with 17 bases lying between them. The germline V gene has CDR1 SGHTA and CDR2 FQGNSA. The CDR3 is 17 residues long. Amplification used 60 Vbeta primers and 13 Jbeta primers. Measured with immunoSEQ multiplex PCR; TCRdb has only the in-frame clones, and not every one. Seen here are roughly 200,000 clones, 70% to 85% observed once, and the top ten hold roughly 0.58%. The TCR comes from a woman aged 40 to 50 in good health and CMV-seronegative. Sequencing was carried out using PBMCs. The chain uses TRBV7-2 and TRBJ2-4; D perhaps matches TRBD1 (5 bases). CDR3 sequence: CASSKVTASLAKNIQYF. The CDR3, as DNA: TGTGCCAGCAGCAAAGTGACAGCCTCGCTAGCCAAAAACATTCAGTACTTC.